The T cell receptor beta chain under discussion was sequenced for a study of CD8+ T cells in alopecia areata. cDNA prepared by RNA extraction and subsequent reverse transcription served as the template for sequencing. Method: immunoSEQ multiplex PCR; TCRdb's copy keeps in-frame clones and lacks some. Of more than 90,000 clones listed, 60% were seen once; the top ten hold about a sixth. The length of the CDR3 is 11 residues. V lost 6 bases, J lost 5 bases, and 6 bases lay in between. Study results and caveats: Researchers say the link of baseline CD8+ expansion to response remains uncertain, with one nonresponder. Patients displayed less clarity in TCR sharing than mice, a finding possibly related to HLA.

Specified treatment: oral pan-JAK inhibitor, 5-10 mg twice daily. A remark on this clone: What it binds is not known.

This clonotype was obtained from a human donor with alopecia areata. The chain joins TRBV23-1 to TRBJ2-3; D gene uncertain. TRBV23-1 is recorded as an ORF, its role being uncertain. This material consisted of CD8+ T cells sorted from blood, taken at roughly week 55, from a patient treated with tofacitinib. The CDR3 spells CASRTEDTQYF. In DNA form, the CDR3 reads TGCGCCAGCAGGACTGAAGATACGCAGTATTTT.